The present T cell receptor beta chain was sequenced within a study of blood T cell repertoires in COVID-19. Study summary: Whether acute or convalescent, the COVID-19 samples came from the United States, Italy and Spain.

This CDR3 region has 17 residues. The V gene's germline CDR1 is MNHEY and CDR2 SVGEGT. V lost 5 bases and J lost 4; bases outside the gene matches: 17. The count of this clone is one. Original processing notes: Estimated nucleated cell counts came from reference gene primer amplification. The protocol was immunoSEQ multiplex PCR, while the TCRdb copy is restricted to in-frame clones and leaves out a portion. V, J and clone size are those of that table, while D and trimming were read from the DNA. The table has about 270,000 clones, about 90% seen once. The chain recombines TRBV6-2 or TRBV6-3 with TRBJ2-7; the match to TRBD1 covers 7 bases. What was sequenced was peripheral blood. This TCR was sampled from a woman younger than 45 with COVID-19, enrolled during active disease. CDR3 nucleotides: TGTGCCAGCAGTACCCCCTTGACAGGGCCTTTTAATTACGAGCAGTACTTC. Its translation is CASSTPLTGPFNYEQYF.